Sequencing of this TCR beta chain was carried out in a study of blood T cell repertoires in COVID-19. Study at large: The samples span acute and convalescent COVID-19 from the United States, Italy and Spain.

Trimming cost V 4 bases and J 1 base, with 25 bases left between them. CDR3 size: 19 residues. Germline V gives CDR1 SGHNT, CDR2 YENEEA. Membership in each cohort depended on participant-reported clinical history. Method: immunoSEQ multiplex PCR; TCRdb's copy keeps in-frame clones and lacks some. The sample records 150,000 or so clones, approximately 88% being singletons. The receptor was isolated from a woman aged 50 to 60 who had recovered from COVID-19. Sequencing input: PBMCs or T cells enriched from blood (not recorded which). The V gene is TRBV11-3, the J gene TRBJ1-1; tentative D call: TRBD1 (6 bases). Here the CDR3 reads CASSSDSGGAGARNTEAFF. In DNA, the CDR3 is TGTGCCAGCAGCTCCGACTCTGGGGGGGCAGGGGCCCGGAACACTGAAGCTTTCTTT.